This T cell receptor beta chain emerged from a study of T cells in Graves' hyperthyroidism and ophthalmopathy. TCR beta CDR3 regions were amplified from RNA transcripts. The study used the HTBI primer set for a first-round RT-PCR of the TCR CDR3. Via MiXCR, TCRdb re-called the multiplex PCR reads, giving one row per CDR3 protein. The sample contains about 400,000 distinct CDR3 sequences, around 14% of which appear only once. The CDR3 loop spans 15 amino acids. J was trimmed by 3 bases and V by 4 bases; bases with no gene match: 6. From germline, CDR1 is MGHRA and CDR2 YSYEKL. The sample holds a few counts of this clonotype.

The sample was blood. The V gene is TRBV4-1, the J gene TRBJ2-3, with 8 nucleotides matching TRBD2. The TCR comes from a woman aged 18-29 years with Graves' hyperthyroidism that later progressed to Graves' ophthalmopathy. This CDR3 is CASSPLAGLTDTQYF. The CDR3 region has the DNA TGCGCCAGCAGCCCCTTAGCGGGATTAACAGATACGCAGTATTTT.